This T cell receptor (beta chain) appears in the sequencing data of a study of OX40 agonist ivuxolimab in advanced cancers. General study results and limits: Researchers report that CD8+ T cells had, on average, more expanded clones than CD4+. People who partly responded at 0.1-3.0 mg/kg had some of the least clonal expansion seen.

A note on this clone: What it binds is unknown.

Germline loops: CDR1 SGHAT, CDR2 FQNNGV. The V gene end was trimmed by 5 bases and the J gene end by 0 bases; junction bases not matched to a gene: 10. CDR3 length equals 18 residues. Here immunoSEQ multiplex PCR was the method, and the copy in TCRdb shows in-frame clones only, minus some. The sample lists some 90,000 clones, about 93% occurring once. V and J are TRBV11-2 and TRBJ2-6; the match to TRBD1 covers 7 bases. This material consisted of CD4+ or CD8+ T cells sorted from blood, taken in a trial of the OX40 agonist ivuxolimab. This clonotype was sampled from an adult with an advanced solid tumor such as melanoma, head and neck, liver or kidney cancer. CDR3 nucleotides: TGTGCCAGCAGCGCGACCGGGACAGTGTTCTCTGGGGCCAACGTCCTGACTTTC. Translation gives CASSATGTVFSGANVLTF. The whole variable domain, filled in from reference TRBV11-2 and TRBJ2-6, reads EAGVAQSPRYKIIEKRQSVAFWCNPISGHATLYWYQQILGQGPKLLIQFQNNGVVDDSQLPKDRFSAERLKGVDSTLKIQPAKLEDSAVYLCASSATGTVFSGANVLTFGAGSRLTVL.